A single sample is the source of the 9 T cell receptor beta chains below, sequenced in a study of T cell repertoires in cytomegalovirus infection. TCRdb recomputed calls from the reads with MiXCR, one row per CDR3 protein. Found here are around 530,000 distinct CDR3 sequences, about 26% of them singletons; the top ten hold less than 15%. What was sequenced was PBMCs. These receptors all come from a human donor in good health (CMV status not recorded). Some clones in this sample may be carry-over from other donors' samples.

The V gene is TRBV27, the J gene TRBJ2-1, with D perhaps TRBD1 (5 bases). The V gene lost 0 bases and the J gene lost 6 bases, with 12 bases spanning the gap. The germline V gene has CDR1 MNHEY and CDR2 SMNVEV (reference sequence). The length of the CDR3 is 15 residues. CDR3 nucleotide sequence: TGTGCCAGCAGTTTATCAGGGCAGGGTACCAATGAGCAGTTCTTC. Translating gives CASSLSGQGTNEQFF.

The chain uses TRBV7-2 and TRBJ2-3; 9 bases agree with TRBD1. Germline V CDR1 and CDR2: SGHTA, FQGNSA. V lost 5 bases, J lost 3 bases, and 6 bases stayed unmatched. The length of the CDR3 is 15 residues. CDR3 in amino acids: CASSADRGGTDTQYF. In DNA form, the CDR3 reads TGTGCCAGCAGCGCTGACAGGGGGGGGACAGATACGCAGTATTTT.

This clonotype was counted only a few times. The chain combines TRBV28 with TRBJ2-3; the match to TRBD2 covers 10 bases. With 5 bases clipped from V and 4 bases from J, the junction kept 9 bases outside the gene matches. CDR1 is MDHEN, CDR2 SYDVKM, per germline. CDR3 length equals 16 residues. The CDR3 spells CASSPSSGRLADTQYF. The CDR3 nucleotides are TGTGCCAGCAGTCCTTCTAGCGGGAGATTAGCAGATACGCAGTATTTT. Looking up the rest from reference TRBV28 and TRBJ2-3 gives the full variable domain: DVKVTQSSRYLVKRTGEKVFLECVQDMDHENMFWYRQDPGLGLRLIYFSYDVKMKEKGDIPEGYSVSREKKERFSLILESASTNQTSMYLCASSPSSGRLADTQYFGPGTRLTVL.

In DNA form, the CDR3 reads TGTGCCAGCAGCCACAGGGTACCGACCGGGGAGCTGTTTTTT. Its translation: CASSHRVPTGELFF. V and J are TRBV3-1 and TRBJ2-2, with a tentative D call TRBD1 (5 bases). Trimming removed 3 bases from V and 5 bases from J, with 10 bases in between. This CDR3 contains 14 residues. The germline CDR1 and CDR2 sequences are LGHDT and YNNKEL (reference sequence).

The chain uses TRBV5-5 and TRBJ2-1, with 14 nucleotides matching TRBD2. This CDR3 spans 16 amino acids. V dropped 1 base and J dropped 13; count of bases not matched to a gene: 10. Germline values: CDR1 SGHKS, CDR2 YYEKEE (reference sequence). Here the CDR3 reads CASSLHGTSGSRGQFF. Written as DNA, the CDR3 is TGTGCCAGCAGCTTGCACGGGACTAGCGGGAGCAGGGGTCAGTTCTTC.

The J gene is TRBJ2-1, the V gene TRBV6-5, with 9 bases that match TRBD1. CDR1 and CDR2 from the germline V gene are MNHEY and SVGAGI. CDR3 length equals 15 residues. V shed 2 bases, J shed 4 bases, and the junction held 3 bases outside the gene matches. The CDR3 region is CASSYEGQGYNEQFF. CDR3 in DNA: TGTGCCAGCAGTTACGAGGGACAGGGATACAATGAGCAGTTCTTC.

This clonotype was seen ten or more times. The chain links TRBV7-2 to TRBJ2-1; 8 bases align to TRBD2. The CDR3 is 15 residues long. Germline-derived CDR1 and CDR2 are SGHTA and FQGNSA. The ends lost 5 bases at V and 6 bases at J; junction bases unmatched: 9. The CDR3 reads CASSLNGGGINEQFF. DNA of the CDR3: TGTGCCAGCAGCCTCAACGGGGGGGGTATCAATGAGCAGTTCTTC.

About this clonotype itself: At one of its ends the junction is not consistent with the germline gene, which may arise from a read error. The rearrangement uses TRBV6-1 and TRBJ2-1, with TRBD2 identical over 7 bases. The CDR3 has 14 residues. Germline assignment: CDR1 MNHNS and CDR2 SASEGT. CDR3: CLASGSRTYNEQFF. CDR3 DNA sequence: TGCTTGGCTAGCGGTTCTCGGACCTACAATGAGCAGTTCTTC.

This clonotype was detected only a few times. The chain joins TRBV7-8 to TRBJ2-7; D is ambiguous. V lost 1 base, J lost 9 bases, and 10 bases lay in between. The CDR3 consists of 12 residues. From germline, CDR1 is SGHVS and CDR2 FQNEAQ. CDR3 sequence (DNA): TGTGCCAGCAGCTTAGATATCTCTGGGCAGTACTTC. Translated, it gives CASSLDISGQYF.